This passage covers 12 T cell receptor beta chains from one sample sequenced in a study of T cell repertoires in cytomegalovirus infection. TCRdb re-analysed the reads in MiXCR, keeping a single row per CDR3 protein. This sample carries approximately 600,000 distinct CDR3 sequences, just under 40% of them seen once, and the ten largest clones take over 45%. No antigens are known for them. This specimen consisted of cultured PBMCs, obtained from culture after CMV antigen stimulation. These receptors all come from a human donor in good health (CMV status not recorded). Some clones in this sample may be carry-over from other donors' samples.

The chain joins TRBV18 to TRBJ2-3; maybe TRBD1 (6 bases). The CDR3 extends over 18 amino acids. Germline V lookup: CDR1 KGHSH, CDR2 LQKENI. V lost 3 bases to trimming and J lost 5 bases, with 24 bases between them. CDR3 loop: CASSPPRSGVLTGDTQYF. DNA for the CDR3: TGTGCCAGCTCACCCCCTCGTTCAGGGGTTCTTACAGGAGATACGCAGTATTTT.

This clonotype occurred a few times. In nucleotides, the CDR3 is TGTGCCAGCAGCGCCTCCGGGACAGTGAACACTGAAGCTTTCTTT. As protein: CASSASGTVNTEAFF. V gene TRBV7-2 combines with J gene TRBJ1-1; 7 bases are shared with TRBD1. This CDR3 region has 15 residues. Per germline, CDR1 SGHTA and CDR2 FQGNSA. The trim removed 5 bases at V and 0 bases at J, leaving 6 bases unmatched.

CDR3 amino acids: CASSWVQARGYTF. The CDR3 bases are TGTGCCAGCAGTTGGGTACAGGCGAGAGGCTACACCTTC. The V call is TRBV7-2, the J call TRBJ1-2, with a weak D call TRBD1 (5 bases). V was trimmed by 6 bases and J by 8 bases, leaving 16 bases between them. Germline lookup yields CDR1 SGHTA and CDR2 FQGNSA. This CDR3 is 13 amino acids long.

The V call is TRBV10-3, the J call TRBJ2-2; D ambiguous. Germline loops: CDR1 ENHRY, CDR2 SYGVKD. Trimming took 6 bases from V and 5 from J, leaving 10 bases between them. The length of the CDR3 is 13 residues. In DNA, the CDR3 is TGTGCCATCAGAGACTCTACGACCGGGGAGCTGTTTTTT. Amino acid sequence: CAIRDSTTGELFF.

This clonotype was picked up a small number of times. The V call is TRBV7-2, the J call TRBJ2-1; 7 nucleotides line up with TRBD2. Germline V lookup: CDR1 SGHTA, CDR2 FQGNSA. V shed 4 bases, J shed 9 bases, and the junction held 12 bases outside the gene matches. This CDR3 has 15 residues. The CDR3 nucleotides read TGTGCCAGCAGCTCCCTCGGGGCGGGAGTGGGTGAGCAGTTCTTC. It translates to CASSSLGAGVGEQFF.

The chain is built from TRBV27 and TRBJ2-5; D possibly corresponds to TRBD2 (6 bases). The CDR3 spans 15 residues. V lost 0 bases, J lost 4 bases, and 12 bases lay in between. The germline V gene encodes CDR1 MNHEY and CDR2 SMNVEV (reference sequence). This chain's CDR3 is CASSLSGGSAETQYF. The CDR3 DNA reads as TGTGCCAGCAGTTTATCCGGGGGTAGCGCAGAGACCCAGTACTTC.

The chain uses TRBV2 and TRBJ2-7, with D maybe TRBD2 (6 bases). The germline V gene has CDR1 SNHLY and CDR2 FYNNEI. Trimming cost V 2 bases and J 3 bases, with 11 bases left between them. The CDR3 runs to 14 residues. CDR3 protein: CASSEPGRVYEQYF. The CDR3 bases are TGTGCCAGCAGTGAACCCGGGAGAGTCTACGAGCAGTACTTC.

This clonotype appeared once. The chain uses TRBV7-9 and TRBJ2-3; 7 nucleotides match TRBD2. The V gene end was trimmed by 1 base and the J gene end by 6 bases; junction bases not matched to a gene: 10. The CDR3 contains 16 residues. CDR1 is SEHNR, CDR2 FQNEAQ, per germline (reference sequence). CDR3: CASSLEVGGVTDTQYF. In DNA, the CDR3 is TGTGCCAGCAGCTTAGAGGTTGGGGGGGTGACCGATACGCAGTATTTT.

The V and J genes are TRBV20-1 and TRBJ2-3, with D perhaps TRBD1 or TRBD2 (5 bases each). Looked up from germline, CDR1 is DFQATT and CDR2 is SNEGSKA (reference sequence). The CDR3 runs to 17 residues. Trimming took off 2 bases at V and 0 bases at J, with 18 bases between the two ends. CDR3 sequence reads: CSARPGALTWSTDTQYF. As DNA, the CDR3 is TGCAGTGCTAGACCCGGGGCCTTGACATGGAGCACAGATACGCAGTATTTT.

This clonotype was found many times. The V gene is TRBV7-8, the J gene TRBJ2-7; D might be TRBD1 (5 bases). Trimming left V 1 base short and J 4 bases short, with 11 bases between. CDR3 length equals 14 residues. The germline CDR1 and CDR2 sequences are SGHVS and FQNEAQ. The CDR3 loop reads CASSLGGRAYEQYF. The DNA of the CDR3 is TGTGCCAGCAGCTTAGGTGGCAGGGCTTACGAGCAGTACTTC.

This clonotype turned up a few times. The rearrangement joins TRBV20-1 to TRBJ2-7; 10 positions match TRBD1. Per the germline V gene, CDR1 is DFQATT and CDR2 is SNEGSKA (reference sequence). The CDR3 sequence is 15 residues long. V lost 6 bases and J lost 6; bases outside the gene matches: 14. CDR3 region: CSATKGQGPGGEQYF. The CDR3 DNA sequence: TGCAGTGCAACTAAGGGACAGGGGCCAGGGGGCGAGCAGTACTTC.

This clonotype was found a few times. V usage is TRBV19 and J usage is TRBJ2-1; 12 bases fit TRBD2. Germline CDR1 and CDR2: LNHDA and SQIVND (reference sequence). V trimming: 3 bases; J trimming: 9 bases; junction bases outside the gene matches: 9. This CDR3 is 16 amino acids long. The CDR3 is CASSIQTSGGSSEQFF. The DNA of the CDR3 is TGTGCCAGTAGTATCCAGACTAGCGGGGGATCTAGTGAGCAGTTCTTC.